This entry lists 12 T cell receptor beta chains sequenced from one sample in a study of memory CD4+ T cells and cytomegalovirus serostatus. Some clones are missing from TCRdb's copy, which holds only in-frame ones; the method was immunoSEQ multiplex PCR. The sample records more than 45,000 clones, 70% to 85% being singletons. Single viable CD3+CD4+CD8-CD45RO+ cells were sorted as the memory CD4+ T cells. The sequencing input was memory CD4+ T cells from blood. All receptors come from an adult in good health and CMV-seronegative.

This clone is a singleton in its sample. This rearrangement joins TRBV29-1 to TRBJ2-2, with TRBD1 as a possible D gene (5 bases). V shed 4 bases and J shed 4 bases, with 10 bases lying between them. This CDR3 contains 13 residues. Germline V gene data show CDR1 as SQVTM and CDR2 as ANQGSEA. The CDR3 region has the DNA TGCAGCGTTGGGGGTCAGGGCACCGGGGAGCTGTTTTTT. Translated, it gives CSVGGQGTGELFF.

This chain connects TRBV11-2 to TRBJ1-3; no firm D call. The ends were cut back, 2 bases at V and 0 bases at J, with 14 bases in the middle. There are 17 residues in the CDR3. Germline assignment: CDR1 SGHAT and CDR2 FQNNGV. The CDR3 nucleotides read TGTGCCAGCAGCTTAAATTGGGTCCGCCCCTCTGGAAACACCATATATTTT. It codes for CASSLNWVRPSGNTIYF.

The rearrangement joins TRBV6-4 to TRBJ1-2, with 10 bases identical to TRBD1. The CDR3 contains 15 residues. Germline V CDR1 and CDR2: MRHNA, SNTAGT. V shed 5 bases, J shed 7 bases, and the junction held 10 bases outside the gene matches. The CDR3 nucleotides are TGTGCCAGCAGTCCGACAGGGGGCGCGCCTATTGGCTACACCTTC. Translating gives CASSPTGGAPIGYTF.

The gene calls are TRBV2 and TRBJ1-6, with 9 bases aligning to TRBD1. This CDR3 is built from 16 residues. Trimming cost V 7 bases and J 9 bases; bases outside gene matches: 13. CDR1 is SNHLY, CDR2 FYNNEI, per germline. The CDR3, as DNA: TGTGCCAGCAAAACAGGGGGCATGAGTCTAGGTTCACCCCTCCACTTT. Protein product: CASKTGGMSLGSPLHF.

The gene calls are TRBV5-4 and TRBJ2-1; 8 bases fit TRBD2. The CDR3 loop spans 17 amino acids. V shed 4 bases and J 0 bases; nucleotides not matched to a gene: 9. CDR1 and CDR2 (germline): SGHNT, YYREEE (reference sequence). CDR3 in amino acids: CASSSKRGMGSYNEQFF. The CDR3 coding sequence is TGTGCCAGCAGCAGCAAGCGGGGGATGGGCTCCTACAATGAGCAGTTCTTC.

J is TRBJ1-4 and V is TRBV7-9; weak D call: TRBD1 (6 bases). Trimming stripped 5 bases from V and 3 bases from J, with 16 bases between. CDR3 length: 16 amino acids. The germline CDR1 and CDR2 sequences are SEHNR and FQNEAQ (reference sequence). CDR3 residues: CASSSTGAPANEKLFF. CDR3 DNA sequence: TGTGCCAGCAGCAGTACGGGGGCGCCTGCTAATGAAAAACTGTTTTTT.

This clone has only a few counts. The rearrangement uses TRBV19 and TRBJ1-2; TRBD1 might be the D (6 bases). Germline CDR1 reads LNHDA; CDR2 reads SQIVND (reference sequence). CDR3 size: 16 residues. Trimming stripped 6 bases from V and 6 bases from J, with 23 bases between. The CDR3 sequence: CASRRQDLTKGHGYTF. CDR3 nucleotides: TGTGCCAGTAGGAGACAGGACCTTACCAAGGGGCATGGCTACACCTTC. Supplemented by reference TRBV19 and TRBJ1-2, the full variable domain reads DGGITQSPKYLFRKEGQNVTLSCEQNLNHDAMYWYRQDPGQGLRLIYYSQIVNDFQKGDIAEGYSVSREKKESFPLTVTSAQKNPTAFYLCASRRQDLTKGHGYTFGSGTRLTVV.

The rearrangement joins TRBV5-4 to TRBJ2-7; D call uncertain. CDR1 and CDR2 from the germline V gene are SGHNT and YYREEE (reference sequence). The V end was cut by 0 bases, the J end by 3 bases, with 4 bases between. This CDR3 has 12 residues. The CDR3 here is CASSLGGYEQYF. CDR3 nucleotide sequence: TGTGCCAGCAGCTTGGGGGGCTACGAGCAGTACTTC.

This clone was observed once. V usage is TRBV11-3 and J usage is TRBJ2-2; D unresolved. The V gene lost 1 base and the J gene lost 0 bases, with 9 bases spanning the gap. Germline lookup yields CDR1 SGHNT and CDR2 YENEEA. The CDR3 has 16 amino acids. CDR3 nucleotide sequence: TGTGCCAGCAGCTTAGTATTAGGGCCGAACACCGGGGAGCTGTTTTTT. Its translation is CASSLVLGPNTGELFF.

The V call is TRBV5-4, the J call TRBJ2-6, with D hard to call. CDR3 length equals 15 residues. Looked up from germline, CDR1 is SGHNT and CDR2 is YYREEE (reference sequence). V shed 0 bases and J shed 2 bases, with 6 bases lying between them. CDR3 in DNA: TGTGCCAGCAGCTTGGGCAGCCCTGGGGCCAACGTCCTGACTTTC. As protein: CASSLGSPGANVLTF.

The rearrangement joins TRBV6-4 to TRBJ1-4, with a possible D match to TRBD1 (6 bases). This CDR3 region has 12 residues. V was shortened by 7 bases and J by 8 bases, with 11 bases between the two germline ends. Germline V gene sequence: CDR1 MRHNA, CDR2 SNTAGT. The CDR3 coding sequence is TGTGCCAGCACAACAGGGTGGGAAAAACTGTTTTTT. Translating gives CASTTGWEKLFF.

The chain recombines TRBV5-1 with TRBJ1-4; D possibly corresponds to TRBD1 (6 bases). V shed 1 base and J shed 4 bases, with 11 bases lying between them. The CDR3 runs to 15 residues. Germline loops: CDR1 SGHRS, CDR2 YFSETQ. CDR3 residues: CASSLWGQGNEKLFF. CDR3 nucleotide sequence: TGCGCCAGCAGCTTGTGGGGGCAGGGTAATGAAAAACTGTTTTTT.